This entry features one T cell receptor beta chain sequence. The data originate from a study of blood T cell repertoires in COVID-19. Across the whole study: From T cells, B-cell-depleted T cells, or PBMCs came the material, which was cDNA or gDNA.

How the authors handled the data: For nucleated cells, counts were estimated from reference gene primer amplification. Sequencing was performed with immunoSEQ multiplex PCR; in TCRdb, only in-frame clones are kept and a portion is missing. Clone size and the V and J calls come from that table; the DNA yielded D and trimming. In the table there are tens of thousands of clones, about 80% of which are singletons. This CDR3 contains 15 residues. The ends lost 4 bases at V and 4 bases at J; junction bases unmatched: 11. Germline CDR1 and CDR2: SGHTS and YDEGEE. The sequenced sample was peripheral blood. The chain employs TRBV5-8 and TRBJ2-7; 7 bases are shared with TRBD1. The source is a woman over 75 with acute or convalescent COVID-19. CDR3 residues: CASSPSGTVAYEQYF. CDR3 nucleotides: TGTGCCAGCAGCCCGTCCGGGACAGTTGCTTACGAGCAGTACTTC.